The 6 T cell receptor beta chains given below trace back to one sample, sequenced in a study of blood T cell repertoires in COVID-19. Method: immunoSEQ multiplex PCR; TCRdb's copy keeps in-frame clones and lacks some. The profile shows around 70,000 clones, roughly 80% of them singletons. The sample taken for sequencing was peripheral blood. These receptors were obtained from a human donor in a cohort sampled during active COVID-19.

The J gene is TRBJ1-1, the V gene TRBV7-2, with 7 bases lining up with TRBD1. The germline CDR1 and CDR2 sequences are SGHTA and FQGNSA. V was clipped by 5 bases and J by 2 bases; unmatched bases: 5. This CDR3 region has 14 residues. The DNA of the CDR3 is TGTGCCAGCAGCAGCAGGGGGGTTAACACTGAAGCTTTCTTT. Translating gives CASSSRGVNTEAFF.

The genes are TRBV3-1 (or the pseudogene TRBV3-2) and TRBJ1-1; no firm D call. The V gene lost 0 bases and the J gene lost 1 base, with 6 bases spanning the gap. Germline lookup yields CDR1 LGHDT and CDR2 YNNKEL (reference sequence). The CDR3 is 14 amino acids. CDR3 sequence: CASSQESWNTEAFF. The CDR3 DNA follows: TGTGCCAGCAGCCAAGAATCCTGGAACACTGAAGCTTTCTTT.

The chain has TRBV6-6 and TRBJ1-4, with D unresolved. CDR3 size: 16 residues. V was cut by 7 bases and J by 1 base, with 16 bases left in between. In germline, CDR1 is MNHNY, CDR2 SVGAGI (reference sequence). The CDR3 here is CASTTRGVGTNEKLFF. CDR3 bases: TGTGCCAGCACCACACGCGGGGTGGGAACTAATGAAAAACTGTTTTTT.

The CDR3 spells CASRAHGRRGGYEQYF. In DNA, the CDR3 is TGTGCCAGCAGAGCCCACGGACGCCGGGGGGGCTACGAGCAGTACTTC. The V call is TRBV28, the J call TRBJ2-7, with 8 bases aligning to TRBD2. V trimming: 6 bases; J trimming: 3 bases; junction bases outside the gene matches: 13. The CDR3 consists of 16 residues. Germline V gene lookup returns CDR1 MDHEN and CDR2 SYDVKM.

The chain employs TRBV5-1 and TRBJ2-7; D not certain. Germline V CDR1 and CDR2: SGHRS, YFSETQ. CDR3 length: 13 amino acids. V was cut by 0 bases and J by 6 bases, with 10 bases left in between. CDR3 DNA: TGCGCCAGCAGCTTGGCGGCGAGGAGCGAGCAGTACTTC. Translating gives CASSLAARSEQYF.

The rearrangement uses TRBV6-6 and TRBJ2-3; 7 bases map to TRBD2. CDR1 and CDR2 from the germline V gene are MNHNY and SVGAGI (reference sequence). There are 15 residues in the CDR3. V trimming: 5 bases; J trimming: 5 bases; junction bases outside the gene matches: 10. CDR3 amino acids: CASSARRERVDTQYF. The CDR3 nucleotides read TGTGCCAGCAGTGCGCGGCGGGAGAGGGTAGATACGCAGTATTTT.